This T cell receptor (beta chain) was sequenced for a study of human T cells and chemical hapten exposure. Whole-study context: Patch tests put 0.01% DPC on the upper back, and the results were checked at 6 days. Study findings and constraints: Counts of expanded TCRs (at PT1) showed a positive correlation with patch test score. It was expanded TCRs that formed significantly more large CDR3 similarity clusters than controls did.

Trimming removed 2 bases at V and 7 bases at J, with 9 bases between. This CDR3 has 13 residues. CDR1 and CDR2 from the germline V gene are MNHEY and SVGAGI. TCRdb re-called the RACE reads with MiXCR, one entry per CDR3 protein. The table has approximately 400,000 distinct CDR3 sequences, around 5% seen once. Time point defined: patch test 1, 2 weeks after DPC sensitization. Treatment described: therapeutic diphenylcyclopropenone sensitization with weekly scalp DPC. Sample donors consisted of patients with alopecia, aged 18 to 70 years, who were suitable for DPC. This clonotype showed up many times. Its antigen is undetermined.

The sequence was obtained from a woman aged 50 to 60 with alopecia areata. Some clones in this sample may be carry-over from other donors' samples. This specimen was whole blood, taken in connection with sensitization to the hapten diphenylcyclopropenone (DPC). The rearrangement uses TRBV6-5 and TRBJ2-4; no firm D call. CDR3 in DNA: TGTGCCAGCAGTTACGGAGACACTAACATTCAGTACTTC. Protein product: CASSYGDTNIQYF.